One and the same sample provided the 29 T cell receptor beta chains below, sequenced in a study of cytomegalovirus exposure and HLA in healthy donors. The primer mix had 60 Vbeta and 13 Jbeta primers. Clones were read by immunoSEQ multiplex PCR, and TCRdb kept only the in-frame ones, dropping some. The data contain some 54,000 clones, more than 75% of them singletons. Material: PBMCs. These receptor sequences come from a male donor in good health and CMV-seronegative.

This sequence joins TRBV4-2 and TRBJ1-1, with D tentatively TRBD1 (6 bases). CDR3 size: 15 residues. Germline loops: CDR1 LGHNA, CDR2 YNFKEQ. The V end lost 0 bases, the J end lost 4 bases, and 12 bases lay between the germline ends. CDR3 DNA sequence: TGTGCCAGCAGCCAAGACGACAGAGGGGGCACTGAAGCTTTCTTT. Protein product: CASSQDDRGGTEAFF.

CDR3: CASRGGSGNQPQHF. The CDR3 DNA is TGTGCCAGCAGAGGGGGAAGTGGCAATCAGCCCCAGCATTTT. The chain joins TRBV27 to TRBJ1-5; weak D call: TRBD1 (6 bases). The CDR3 runs 14 residues. Per germline, CDR1 MNHEY and CDR2 SMNVEV (reference sequence). With 6 bases removed from V and 2 bases from J, the gap between germline ends came to 11 bases.

This sequence joins TRBV6-6 and TRBJ1-1; a possible D gene is TRBD1 (6 bases). Per the germline V gene, CDR1 is MNHNY and CDR2 is SVGAGI (reference sequence). The CDR3 contains 15 residues. Trimming cost V 4 bases and J 1 base, with 13 bases left between them. CDR3 in amino acids: CASSSRGGGNTEAFF. The CDR3 nucleotides read TGTGCCAGCAGTTCCCGCGGGGGCGGGAACACTGAAGCTTTCTTT.

The V gene is TRBV7-2, the J gene TRBJ2-3, with 8 positions matching TRBD1. J gave up 0 bases and V 5 bases, and 7 bases lay outside the gene matches. The CDR3 sequence is 16 residues long. Germline-derived CDR1 and CDR2 are SGHTA and FQGNSA. CDR3 bases: TGTGCCAGCAGCGCGGGGACAGGACCTAGCACAGATACGCAGTATTTT. As protein: CASSAGTGPSTDTQYF.

The rearrangement uses TRBV7-3 and TRBJ2-1, with a weak D call TRBD2 (7 bases). Germline CDR1 reads SGHTA; CDR2 reads FQGTGA. The germline V and J ends were trimmed by 2 bases and 3 bases, with 11 bases remaining between them. The CDR3 covers 15 residues. CDR3 sequence (DNA): TGTGCCAGCAGCTTAGGGGGGGCTGTCTACAATGAGCAGTTCTTC. Translation: CASSLGGAVYNEQFF.

The chain uses TRBV30 and TRBJ2-1, with a tentative D call TRBD1 (5 bases). Trimming removed 4 bases at V and 10 bases at J, with 11 bases between. Per germline, CDR1 GTSNPN and CDR2 SVGIG (reference sequence). The CDR3 runs to 11 residues. The DNA for the CDR3 is TGTGCCTGGACGGACACCGGCGAGCAGTTCTTC. Its protein is CAWTDTGEQFF.

The chain carries TRBV7-3 and TRBJ1-1; D not resolved. CDR1 and CDR2 (germline): SGHTA, FQGTGA. Trimming removed 4 bases at V and 2 bases at J, with 11 bases between. The CDR3 has 14 amino acids. CDR3 region: CASSSGMANTEAFF. CDR3 nucleotide sequence: TGTGCCAGCAGCTCCGGGATGGCTAACACTGAAGCTTTCTTT.

This clone was counted a few times. The chain employs TRBV5-1 and TRBJ2-5; TRBD2 agrees at 14 bases. The CDR3 has 17 amino acids. Germline V gene data show CDR1 as SGHRS and CDR2 as YFSETQ. V trimming: 4 bases; J trimming: 5 bases; junction bases outside the gene matches: 10. The CDR3 nucleotides are TGCGCCAGCAGCCACGGGACTAGCGGGGGTTCGTATGAGACCCAGTACTTC. Its protein is CASSHGTSGGSYETQYF.

This clone was recorded only once. CDR3 in amino acids: CASSLNRGSYEQYF. The CDR3 DNA reads as TGTGCCAGCAGCTTAAACAGGGGGTCCTACGAGCAGTACTTC. This chain connects TRBV11-3 to TRBJ2-7, with 8 bases aligning to TRBD1. The CDR3 consists of 14 residues. V lost 2 bases to trimming and J lost 1 base; unmatched junction nucleotides: 1. Germline V gene data show CDR1 as SGHNT and CDR2 as YENEEA.

The chain carries TRBV5-1 and TRBJ2-7; a weak D match, TRBD1 (8 bases). With 4 bases removed from V and 3 bases from J, the gap between germline ends came to 20 bases. Per the germline V gene, CDR1 is SGHRS and CDR2 is YFSETQ. The CDR3 runs 16 residues. The CDR3, as DNA: TGCGCCAGCAGCCTCCAGGGGGCGGGGGTGCTCTACGAGCAGTACTTC. This gives the protein CASSLQGAGVLYEQYF.

The gene calls are TRBV10-2 and TRBJ1-1; 8 bases fit TRBD1. CDR1 and CDR2 (germline): WSHSY, SAAADI. J lost 5 bases, V lost 7 bases, and 9 bases had no gene match. CDR3 size: 14 residues. The CDR3 DNA reads TGCGCCAGCACTTTCGGACAGGGTGGGACTGAAGCTTTCTTT. Amino acid sequence: CASTFGQGGTEAFF.

The rearrangement joins TRBV25-1 to TRBJ2-1, with 7 bases lining up with TRBD2. Germline CDR1 and CDR2: MGHDK and SYGVNS. CDR3 length equals 15 residues. V lost 5 bases to trimming and J lost 6 bases; unmatched junction nucleotides: 10. The CDR3 spells CASSPIGTISNEQFF. The CDR3 DNA is TGTGCCAGCAGTCCGATCGGGACTATCTCCAATGAGCAGTTCTTC. Complete variable domain (other parts from reference TRBV25-1 and TRBJ2-1): EADIYQTPRYLVIGTGKKITLECSQTMGHDKMYWYQQDPGMELHLIHYSYGVNSTEKGDLSSESTVSRIRTEHFPLTLESARPSHTSQYLCASSPIGTISNEQFFGPGTRLTVL.

This rearrangement joins TRBV7-2 to TRBJ2-7; weak D call: TRBD2 (5 bases). V was trimmed by 5 bases and J by 6 bases, leaving 17 bases between them. The CDR3 extends over 14 amino acids. Germline assignment: CDR1 SGHTA and CDR2 FQGNSA. The CDR3 DNA is TGTGCCAGCAGCCCCAGCGGAGGTGGGATCGAGCAGTACTTC. Amino acids: CASSPSGGGIEQYF.

CDR3 sequence: CSVVNVGRTEAFF. The CDR3 coding sequence is TGCAGCGTTGTGAATGTGGGGCGAACTGAAGCTTTCTTT. This chain links TRBV29-1 with TRBJ1-1, with D perhaps TRBD1 (5 bases). The germline V and J ends were trimmed by 4 bases and 5 bases, with 14 bases remaining between them. The CDR3 has 13 residues. Germline CDR1 SQVTM, CDR2 ANQGSEA.

The chain carries TRBV18 and TRBJ2-3; D remains unclear. The CDR3 spans 14 residues. CDR1 and CDR2 from the germline V gene are KGHSH and LQKENI. V was pared by 4 bases and J by 2 bases, with 10 bases between. The CDR3 here is CASSLLSNTDTQYF. The CDR3 DNA reads TGTGCCAGCTCACTACTAAGTAACACAGATACGCAGTATTTT.

V usage is TRBV4-1 and J usage is TRBJ2-5; the match to TRBD2 covers 10 bases. Germline V gene lookup returns CDR1 MGHRA and CDR2 YSYEKL. The CDR3 totals 15 residues. V was clipped by 0 bases and J by 5 bases; unmatched bases: 3. CDR3 nucleotides: TGCGCCAGCAGCCAAGAAAGCGGGGGGGAGGAGACCCAGTACTTC. The encoded protein is CASSQESGGEETQYF.

This sequence joins TRBV19 and TRBJ2-7, with TRBD1 matching 8 bases. V dropped 5 bases and J dropped 3; count of bases not matched to a gene: 6. CDR3 length: 14 amino acids. CDR1 is LNHDA, CDR2 SQIVND, per germline (reference sequence). CDR3 DNA: TGTGCCAGTAGTGAACAGGGGGTGATCTACGAGCAGTACTTC. Its translation: CASSEQGVIYEQYF.

The chain uses TRBV5-4 and TRBJ1-2; 8 nucleotides align to TRBD1. J gave up 6 bases and V 4 bases, and 8 bases lay outside the gene matches. Germline CDR1 and CDR2: SGHNT and YYREEE (reference sequence). This CDR3 has 14 residues. The CDR3 loop is CASSTMTGDDGYTF. The CDR3 DNA is TGTGCCAGCAGCACTATGACAGGGGACGATGGCTACACCTTC.

The rearrangement links TRBV7-2 to TRBJ2-7, with TRBD2 matching 8 bases. Germline CDR1 and CDR2: SGHTA and FQGNSA. The CDR3 covers 14 residues. Unmatched junction bases numbered 9, after V lost 5 bases and J lost 6 bases. In nucleotides, the CDR3 is TGTGCCAGCAGCCCCAACGGGGGGGGAAGCGAGCAGTACTTC. Its translation: CASSPNGGGSEQYF.

In the case of this clone: This sample includes further DNA sequences coding for the same CDR3. V is TRBV14 and J is TRBJ1-2, with unresolved D. The CDR3 extends over 14 amino acids. Germline loops: CDR1 SGHDN, CDR2 FVKESK. V was clipped by 0 bases and J by 6 bases, with 11 bases between them. CDR3 DNA sequence: TGTGCCAGCAGCCAAGATCACAGTTTCAATGGCTACACCTTC. Protein: CASSQDHSFNGYTF.

The gene calls are TRBV7-2 and TRBJ1-6; TRBD1 matches 12 bases. Looked up from germline, CDR1 is SGHTA and CDR2 is FQGNSA. V was clipped by 0 bases and J by 7 bases; unmatched bases: 4. The CDR3 has 17 residues. DNA of the CDR3: TGTGCCAGCAGCTTAGCCGGGACAGGGGGCGGGAATTCACCCCTCCACTTT. It specifies CASSLAGTGGGNSPLHF.

V usage is TRBV4-3 and J usage is TRBJ2-3; 8 bases match TRBD1. This CDR3 is 16 amino acids long. Trimming cost V 1 base and J 6 bases; bases outside gene matches: 9. Germline lookup yields CDR1 LGHNA and CDR2 YSLEER. CDR3: CASSQAPDRAEDTQYF. As DNA, the CDR3 is TGCGCCAGCAGCCAAGCCCCGGACAGGGCAGAGGATACGCAGTATTTT.

V gene TRBV5-1 combines with J gene TRBJ2-5; 10 bases are shared with TRBD2. CDR1 is SGHRS and CDR2 is YFSETQ in the germline V gene. V dropped 5 bases and J dropped 2; count of bases not matched to a gene: 6. CDR3 length: 15 residues. CDR3: CASRSSGGRQETQYF. CDR3 DNA sequence: TGCGCCAGCAGGAGTAGCGGGGGGCGGCAAGAGACCCAGTACTTC.

This rearrangement joins TRBV4-2 to TRBJ1-4; TRBD1 matches at 7 bases. The germline V gene has CDR1 LGHNA and CDR2 YNFKEQ. The CDR3 is 15 residues long. Trimming at V came to 0 bases and at J to 6 bases, leaving 4 bases not matched to a gene. As DNA, the CDR3 is TGTGCCAGCAGCCAAGAGGGACAGAGGGATGAAAAACTGTTTTTT. This translates into CASSQEGQRDEKLFF.

V is TRBV4-3 and J is TRBJ2-1, with 12 bases aligning to TRBD2. The CDR3 is 15 amino acids. Germline CDR1 is LGHNA and CDR2 is YSLEER. Germline trimming cut 5 bases from V and 7 bases from J; bases unmatched to any gene: 6. CDR3 in amino acids: CASSVASGGANEQFF. The CDR3 coding sequence is TGCGCCAGCAGCGTGGCTAGCGGGGGGGCGAATGAGCAGTTCTTC.

V gene TRBV30 combines with J gene TRBJ1-4; possibly TRBD1 for D (6 bases). Germline CDR1 is GTSNPN and CDR2 is SVGIG (reference sequence). V lost 6 bases and J 0 bases, leaving 11 bases between the germline ends. The CDR3 consists of 14 residues. CDR3 DNA: TGTGCCTGTCTTTGGACAGCAACTAATGAAAAACTGTTTTTT. It specifies CACLWTATNEKLFF. Looking up the rest from reference TRBV30 and TRBJ1-4 gives the full variable domain: SQTIHQWPATLVQPVGSPLSLECTVEGTSNPNLYWYRQAAGRGLQLLFYSVGIGQISSEVPQNLSASRPQDRQFILSSKKLLLSDSGFYLCACLWTATNEKLFFGSGTQLSVL.

J is TRBJ2-2 and V is TRBV9, with TRBD1 identical over 9 bases. J lost 4 bases, V lost 6 bases, and 4 bases had no gene match. This CDR3 spans 14 amino acids. Per the germline V gene, CDR1 is SGDLS and CDR2 is YYNGEE. The CDR3 sequence: CASTLTGGTGELFF. In nucleotides, the CDR3 is TGTGCCAGCACCCTGACAGGGGGCACCGGGGAGCTGTTTTTT.

The rearrangement links TRBV6-1 to TRBJ1-1, with 7 nucleotides matching TRBD1. V was pared by 8 bases and J by 7 bases, with 10 bases of the junction left unmatched. The V gene's germline CDR1 is MNHNS and CDR2 SASEGT. There are 13 residues in the CDR3. The DNA of the CDR3 is TGTGCCAGCTGGCGCACAGGGGTGGGTGAAGCTTTCTTT. It translates to CASWRTGVGEAFF.

In its sample, this clone was seen a few times. The rearrangement joins TRBV29-1 to TRBJ2-3, with a tentative D call TRBD2 (6 bases). The germline CDR1 and CDR2 sequences are SQVTM and ANQGSEA. The ends were cut back, 3 bases at V and 2 bases at J, with 18 bases in the middle. This CDR3 contains 16 residues. Written as DNA, the CDR3 is TGCAGCGTTGACCTATCGGCAGGACTAATCACAGATACGCAGTATTTT. This encodes CSVDLSAGLITDTQYF.